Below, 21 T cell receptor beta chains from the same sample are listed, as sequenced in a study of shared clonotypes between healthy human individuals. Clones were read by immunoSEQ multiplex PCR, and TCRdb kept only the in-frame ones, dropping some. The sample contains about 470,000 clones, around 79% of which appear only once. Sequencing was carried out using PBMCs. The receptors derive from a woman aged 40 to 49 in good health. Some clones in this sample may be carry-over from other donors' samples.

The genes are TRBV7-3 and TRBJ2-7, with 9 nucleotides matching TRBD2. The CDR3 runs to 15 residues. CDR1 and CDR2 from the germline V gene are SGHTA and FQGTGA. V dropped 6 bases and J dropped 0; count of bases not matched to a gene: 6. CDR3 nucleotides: TGTGCCAGCAGTTTGAGCGGGGGGCCCTCCTACGAGCAGTACTTC. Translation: CASSLSGGPSYEQYF.

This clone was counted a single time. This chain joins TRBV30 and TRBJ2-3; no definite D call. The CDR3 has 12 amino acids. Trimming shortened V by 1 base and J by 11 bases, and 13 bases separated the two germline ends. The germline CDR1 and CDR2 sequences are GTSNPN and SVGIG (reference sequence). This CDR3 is CAWSESTEMQYF. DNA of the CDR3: TGTGCCTGGAGTGAGTCAACCGAGATGCAGTATTTT.

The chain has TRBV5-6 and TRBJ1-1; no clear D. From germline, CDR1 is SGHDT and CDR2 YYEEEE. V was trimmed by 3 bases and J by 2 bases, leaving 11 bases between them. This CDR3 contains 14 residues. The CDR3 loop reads CASSWEGGNTEAFF. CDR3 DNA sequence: TGTGCCAGCAGCTGGGAGGGTGGCAACACTGAAGCTTTCTTT.

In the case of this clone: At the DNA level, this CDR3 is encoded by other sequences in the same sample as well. CDR3 DNA: TGCGCCAGCAGCTTGGGAGAGGACAATGAGCAGTTCTTC. This translates into CASSLGEDNEQFF. The chain carries TRBV5-1 and TRBJ2-1, with unresolved D. In germline, CDR1 is SGHRS, CDR2 YFSETQ. The CDR3 extends over 13 amino acids. The V gene lost 0 bases and the J gene lost 5 bases, with 6 bases spanning the gap.

CDR3 coding DNA: TGTGCCAGCAGTATAATTTCCCAGCATTTT. Amino acid sequence: CASSIISQHF. The rearrangement joins TRBV21-1 to TRBJ1-5. TRBV21-1 is a recognized pseudogene. This CDR3 has 10 amino acids.

DNA for the CDR3: TGTGCCAGTCGGGCTCAGTACGTTTCTTACAATGAGCAGTTCTTC. Encoded protein: CASRAQYVSYNEQFF. The V call is TRBV28, the J call TRBJ2-1; D remains unclear. The CDR3 length is 15 residues. Germline loops: CDR1 MDHEN, CDR2 SYDVKM. Trimming cost V 9 bases and J 4 bases, with 19 bases left between them. Based on the CDR3 plus reference TRBV28 and TRBJ2-1, the full variable domain is DVKVTQSSRYLVKRTGEKVFLECVQDMDHENMFWYRQDPGLGLRLIYFSYDVKMKEKGDIPEGYSVSREKKERFSLILESASTNQTSMYLCASRAQYVSYNEQFFGPGTRLTVL.

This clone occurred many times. The CDR3 sequence is CASREIQYANTGELFF. The CDR3 coding sequence is TGCGCCAGCAGGGAAATACAGTATGCGAACACCGGGGAGCTGTTTTTT. The chain is built from TRBV23-1 and TRBJ2-2; D not certain. TRBV23-1 is an open reading frame whose function is uncertain. CDR3 length: 16 residues. V gave up 6 bases and J gave up 0 bases, with 14 bases separating them.

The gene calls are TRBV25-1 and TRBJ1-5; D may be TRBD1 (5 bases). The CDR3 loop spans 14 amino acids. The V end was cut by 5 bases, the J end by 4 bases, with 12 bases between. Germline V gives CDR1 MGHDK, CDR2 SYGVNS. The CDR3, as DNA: TGTGCCAGCAGTTACGGGACGGAGAATCAGCCCCAGCATTTT. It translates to CASSYGTENQPQHF.

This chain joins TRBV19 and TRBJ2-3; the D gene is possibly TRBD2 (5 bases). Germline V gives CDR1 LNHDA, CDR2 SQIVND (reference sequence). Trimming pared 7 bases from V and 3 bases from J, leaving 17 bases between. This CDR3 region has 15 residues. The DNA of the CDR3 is TGTGCCAGTACGTCACCGGGGTATAATACAGATACGCAGTATTTT. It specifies CASTSPGYNTDTQYF.

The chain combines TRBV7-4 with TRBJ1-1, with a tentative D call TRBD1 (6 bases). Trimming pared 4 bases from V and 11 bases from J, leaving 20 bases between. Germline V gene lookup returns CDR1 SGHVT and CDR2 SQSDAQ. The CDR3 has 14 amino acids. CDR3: CASSSPEGGRWAFF. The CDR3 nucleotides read TGTGCCAGCAGCTCGCCTGAGGGGGGGCGTTGGGCTTTCTTT.

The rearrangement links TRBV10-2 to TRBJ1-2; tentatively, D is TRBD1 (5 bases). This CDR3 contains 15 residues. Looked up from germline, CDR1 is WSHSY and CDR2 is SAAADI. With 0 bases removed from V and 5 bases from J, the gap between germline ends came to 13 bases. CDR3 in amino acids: CASSESGGGFYGYTF. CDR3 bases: TGCGCCAGCAGTGAGTCGGGGGGGGGATTTTATGGCTACACCTTC.

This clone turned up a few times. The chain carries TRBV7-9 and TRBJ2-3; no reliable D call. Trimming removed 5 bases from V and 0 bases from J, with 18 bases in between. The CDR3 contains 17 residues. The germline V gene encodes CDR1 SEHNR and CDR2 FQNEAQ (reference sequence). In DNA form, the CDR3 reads TGTGCCAGCAGCCCCCCCCCTAGAAGCGTCAGCACAGATACGCAGTATTTT. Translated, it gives CASSPPPRSVSTDTQYF.

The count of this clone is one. The CDR3 is CASSLVAASNYGYTF. The CDR3 DNA reads TGCGCCAGCAGCTTGGTTGCAGCCTCTAACTATGGCTACACCTTC. V gene TRBV5-1 combines with J gene TRBJ1-2, with D hard to call. Deletions cut 0 bases from V and 0 bases from J, with 9 bases between. This CDR3 is 15 amino acids long. Germline lookup yields CDR1 SGHRS and CDR2 YFSETQ.

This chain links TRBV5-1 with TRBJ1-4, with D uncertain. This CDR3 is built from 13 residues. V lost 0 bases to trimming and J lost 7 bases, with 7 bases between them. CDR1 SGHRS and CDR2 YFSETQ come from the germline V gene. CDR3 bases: TGCGCCAGCAGCTTGGACGTCTTTGAAAAACTGTTTTTT. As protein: CASSLDVFEKLFF.

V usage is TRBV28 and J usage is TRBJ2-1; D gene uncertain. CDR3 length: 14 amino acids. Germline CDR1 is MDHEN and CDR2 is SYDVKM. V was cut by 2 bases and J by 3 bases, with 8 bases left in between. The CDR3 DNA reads TGTGCCAGCAGTTTACTGCCTGGCTACAATGAGCAGTTCTTC. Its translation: CASSLLPGYNEQFF.

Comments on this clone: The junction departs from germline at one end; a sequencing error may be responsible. The CDR3 reads CATSRILGGLDSF. Written as DNA, the CDR3 is TGTGCCACCAGCAGAATCCTAGGGGGCCTAGATTCCTTC. The chain recombines TRBV15 with TRBJ2-7; 7 nucleotides align to TRBD1. Germline lookup yields CDR1 LNHNV and CDR2 YYDKDF (reference sequence). The CDR3 covers 13 residues. Variable domain in full (rest from reference TRBV15 and TRBJ2-7): DAMVIQNPRYQVTQFGKPVTLSCSQTLNHNVMYWYQQKSSQAPKLLFHYYDKDFNNEADTPDNFQSRRPNTSFCFLDIRSPGLGDTAMYLCATSRILGGLDSFGPGTRLTVT.

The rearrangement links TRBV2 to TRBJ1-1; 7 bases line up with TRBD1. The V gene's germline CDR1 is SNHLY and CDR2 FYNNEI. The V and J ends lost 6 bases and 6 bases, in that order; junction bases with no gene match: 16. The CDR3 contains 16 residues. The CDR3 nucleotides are TGTGCCAGCAGCCCTCCCAGGGGGAGGGGCAGGGCTGAAGCTTTCTTT. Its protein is CASSPPRGRGRAEAFF. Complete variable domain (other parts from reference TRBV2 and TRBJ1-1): EPEVTQTPSHQVTQMGQEVILRCVPISNHLYFYWYRQILGQKVEFLVSFYNNEISEKSEIFDDQFSVERPDGSNFTLKIRSTKLEDSAMYFCASSPPRGRGRAEAFFGQGTRLTVV.

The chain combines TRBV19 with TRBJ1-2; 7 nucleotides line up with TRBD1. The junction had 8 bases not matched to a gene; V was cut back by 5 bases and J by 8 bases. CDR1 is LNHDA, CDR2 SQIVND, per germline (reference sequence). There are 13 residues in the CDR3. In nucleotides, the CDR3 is TGTGCCAGTAGTTCGACAGGGACTTGGGGCTACACCTTC. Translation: CASSSTGTWGYTF.

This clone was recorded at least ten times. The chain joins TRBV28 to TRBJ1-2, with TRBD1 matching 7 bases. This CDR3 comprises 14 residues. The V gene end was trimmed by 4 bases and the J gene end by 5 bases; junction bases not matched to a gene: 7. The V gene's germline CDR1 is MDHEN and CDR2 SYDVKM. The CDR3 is CASSSTRQGYGYTF. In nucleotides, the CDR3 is TGTGCCAGCAGTTCAACCAGACAGGGTTATGGCTACACCTTC.

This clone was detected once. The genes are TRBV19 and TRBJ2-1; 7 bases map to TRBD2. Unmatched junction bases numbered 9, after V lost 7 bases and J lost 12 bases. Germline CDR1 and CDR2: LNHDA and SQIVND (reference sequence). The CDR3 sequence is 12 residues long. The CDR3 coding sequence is TGTGCCAGTACCATGGGGGGGTTGGGGCAGTTCTTC. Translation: CASTMGGLGQFF.

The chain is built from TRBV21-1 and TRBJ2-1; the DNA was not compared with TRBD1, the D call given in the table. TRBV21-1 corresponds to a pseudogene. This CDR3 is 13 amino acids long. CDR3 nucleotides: TGTGCCAGTCCGGGACAGGGCTACAATGAGCAGTTCTTC. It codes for CASPGQGYNEQFF.